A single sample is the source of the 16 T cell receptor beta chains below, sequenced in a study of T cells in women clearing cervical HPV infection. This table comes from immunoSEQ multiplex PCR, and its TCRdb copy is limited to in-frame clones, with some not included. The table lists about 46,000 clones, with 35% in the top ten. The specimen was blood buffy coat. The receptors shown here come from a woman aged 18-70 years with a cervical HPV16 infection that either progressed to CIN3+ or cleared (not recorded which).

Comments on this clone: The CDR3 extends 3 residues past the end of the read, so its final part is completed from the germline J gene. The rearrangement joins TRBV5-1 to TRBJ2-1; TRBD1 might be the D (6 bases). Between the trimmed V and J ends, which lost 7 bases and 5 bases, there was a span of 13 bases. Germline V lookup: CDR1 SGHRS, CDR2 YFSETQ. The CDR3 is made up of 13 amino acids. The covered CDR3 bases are TGCGCCAGCCGCAAAGGGGGAAACAATGAG. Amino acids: CASRKGGNNE. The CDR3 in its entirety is CASRKGGNNEQFF.

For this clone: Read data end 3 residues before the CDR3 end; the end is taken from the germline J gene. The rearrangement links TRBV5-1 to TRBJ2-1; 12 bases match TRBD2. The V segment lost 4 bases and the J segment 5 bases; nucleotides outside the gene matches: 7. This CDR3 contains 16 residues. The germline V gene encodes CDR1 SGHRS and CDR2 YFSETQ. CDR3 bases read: TGCGCCAGCAGCACCCGACTAGCGGGGGAGCACAATGAG. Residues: CASSTRLAGEHNE. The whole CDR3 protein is CASSTRLAGEHNEQFF.

The part of the CDR3 DNA that was read is TGCAGTGCTAGAGACCGAACTGGAAGGGGCTACAATGAG. Amino acids: CSARDRTGRGYNE. The CDR3 as a whole reads CSARDRTGRGYNEQFF. V usage is TRBV20-1 and J usage is TRBJ2-1, with a possible D match to TRBD1 (5 bases). The CDR3 extends 3 residues past the end of the read, so its final part is completed from the germline J gene. The CDR3 runs to 16 residues. The germline V gene has CDR1 DFQATT and CDR2 SNEGSKA (reference sequence). V was trimmed by 0 bases and J by 3 bases, leaving 15 bases between them.

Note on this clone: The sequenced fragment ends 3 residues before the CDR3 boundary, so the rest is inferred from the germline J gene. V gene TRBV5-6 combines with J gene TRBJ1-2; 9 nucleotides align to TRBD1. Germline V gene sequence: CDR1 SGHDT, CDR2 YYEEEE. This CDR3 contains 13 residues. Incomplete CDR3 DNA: TGTGCCAGCAGCTTGGGGACAGGGGAAGGC. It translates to CASSLGTGEG. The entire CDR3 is CASSLGTGEGYTF.

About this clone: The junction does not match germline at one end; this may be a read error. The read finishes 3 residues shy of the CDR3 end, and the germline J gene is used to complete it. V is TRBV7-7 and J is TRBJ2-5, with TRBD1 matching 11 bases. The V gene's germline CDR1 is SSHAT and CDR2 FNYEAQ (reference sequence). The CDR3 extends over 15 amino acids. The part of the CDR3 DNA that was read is TGTGCTAGCAGCCGCGGGACAGGGGGAGGAGAGACC. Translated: CASSRGTGGGET. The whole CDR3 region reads CASSRGTGGGETQYF.

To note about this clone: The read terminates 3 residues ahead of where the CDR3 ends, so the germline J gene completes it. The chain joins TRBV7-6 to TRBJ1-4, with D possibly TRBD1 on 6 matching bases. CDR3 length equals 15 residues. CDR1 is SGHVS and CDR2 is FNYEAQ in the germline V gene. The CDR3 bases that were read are TGTGCCAGCAGCCCAATGGACAGTCATGATTCACCA. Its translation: CASSPMDSHDSP. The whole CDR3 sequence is CASSPMDSHDSPLFF.

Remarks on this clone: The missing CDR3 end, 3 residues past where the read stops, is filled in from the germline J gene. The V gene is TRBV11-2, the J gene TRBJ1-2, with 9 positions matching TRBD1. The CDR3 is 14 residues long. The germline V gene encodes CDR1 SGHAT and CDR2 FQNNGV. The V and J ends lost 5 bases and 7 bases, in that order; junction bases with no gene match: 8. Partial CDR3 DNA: TGTGCCAGCAGCCGGGACAGGGAAATTGGTGGC. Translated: CASSRDREIGG. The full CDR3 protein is CASSRDREIGGYTF.

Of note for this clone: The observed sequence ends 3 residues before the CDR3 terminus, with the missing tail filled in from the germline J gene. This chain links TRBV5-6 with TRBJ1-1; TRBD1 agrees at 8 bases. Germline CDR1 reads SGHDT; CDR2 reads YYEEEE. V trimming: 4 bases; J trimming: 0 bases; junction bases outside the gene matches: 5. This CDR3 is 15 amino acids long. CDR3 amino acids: CASSPMDRVNTEAFF. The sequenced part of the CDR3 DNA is TGTGCCAGCAGCCCGATGGACAGGGTGAACACTGAA. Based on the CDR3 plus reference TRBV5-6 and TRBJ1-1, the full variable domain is DAGVTQSPTHLIKTRGQQVTLRCSPKSGHDTVSWYQQALGQGPQFIFQYYEEEERQRGNFPDRFSGHQFPNYSSELNVNALLLGDSALYLCASSPMDRVNTEAFFGQGTRLTVV.

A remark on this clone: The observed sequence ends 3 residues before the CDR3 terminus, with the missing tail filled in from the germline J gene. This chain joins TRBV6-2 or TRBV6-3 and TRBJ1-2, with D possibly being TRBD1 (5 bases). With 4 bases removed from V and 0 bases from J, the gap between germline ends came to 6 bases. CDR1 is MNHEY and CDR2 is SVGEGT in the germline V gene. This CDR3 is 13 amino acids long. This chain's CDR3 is CASSSGANYGYTF. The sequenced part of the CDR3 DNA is TGTGCCAGCAGTTCGGGGGCTAACTATGGC.

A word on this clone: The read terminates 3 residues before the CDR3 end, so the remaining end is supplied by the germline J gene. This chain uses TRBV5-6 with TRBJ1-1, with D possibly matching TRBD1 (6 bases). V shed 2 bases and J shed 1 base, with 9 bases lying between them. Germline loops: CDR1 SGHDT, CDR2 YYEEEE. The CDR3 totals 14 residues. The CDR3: CASSLQGRNTEAFF. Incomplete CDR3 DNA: TGTGCCAGCAGCTTACAGGGTAGGAACACTGAA.

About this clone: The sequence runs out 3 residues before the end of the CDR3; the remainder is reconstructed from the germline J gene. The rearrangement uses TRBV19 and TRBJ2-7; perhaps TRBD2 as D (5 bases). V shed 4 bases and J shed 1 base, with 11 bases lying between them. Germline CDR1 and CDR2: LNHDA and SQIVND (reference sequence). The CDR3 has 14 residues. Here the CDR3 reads CASSSDSASYEQYF. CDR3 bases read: TGTGCCAGTAGTAGTGATAGCGCGTCCTACGAG.

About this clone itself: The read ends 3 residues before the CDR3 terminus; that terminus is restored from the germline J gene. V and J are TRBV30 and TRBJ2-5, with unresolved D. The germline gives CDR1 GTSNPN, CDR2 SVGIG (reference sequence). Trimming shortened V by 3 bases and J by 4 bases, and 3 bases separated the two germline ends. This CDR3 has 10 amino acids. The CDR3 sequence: CAWSGETQYF. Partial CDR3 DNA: TGTGCCTGGAGCGGAGAGACC. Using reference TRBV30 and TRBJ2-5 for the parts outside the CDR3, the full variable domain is SQTIHQWPATLVQPVGSPLSLECTVEGTSNPNLYWYRQAAGRGLQLLFYSVGIGQISSEVPQNLSASRPQDRQFILSSKKLLLSDSGFYLCAWSGETQYFGPGTRLLVL.

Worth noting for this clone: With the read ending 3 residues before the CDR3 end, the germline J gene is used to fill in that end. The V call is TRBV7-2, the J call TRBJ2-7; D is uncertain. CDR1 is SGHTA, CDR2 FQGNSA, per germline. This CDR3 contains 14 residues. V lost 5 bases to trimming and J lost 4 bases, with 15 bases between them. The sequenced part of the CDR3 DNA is TGTGCCAGCAGCCTTTACGGCCCGACTTACGAG. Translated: CASSLYGPTYE. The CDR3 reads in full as CASSLYGPTYEQYF.

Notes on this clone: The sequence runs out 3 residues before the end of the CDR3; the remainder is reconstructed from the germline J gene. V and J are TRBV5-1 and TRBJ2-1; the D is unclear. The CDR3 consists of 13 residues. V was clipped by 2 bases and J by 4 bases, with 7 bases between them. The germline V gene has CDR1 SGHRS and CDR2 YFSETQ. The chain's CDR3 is CASSFQVYNEQFF. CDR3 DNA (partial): TGCGCCAGCAGCTTTCAGGTTTACAATGAG.

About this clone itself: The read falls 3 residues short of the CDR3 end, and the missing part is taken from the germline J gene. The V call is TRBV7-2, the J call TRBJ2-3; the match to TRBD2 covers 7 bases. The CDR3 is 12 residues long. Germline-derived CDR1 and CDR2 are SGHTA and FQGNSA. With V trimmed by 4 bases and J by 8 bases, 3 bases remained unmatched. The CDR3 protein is CASSYRLATQYF. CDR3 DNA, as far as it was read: TGTGCCAGCAGCTACCGACTAGCTACG.

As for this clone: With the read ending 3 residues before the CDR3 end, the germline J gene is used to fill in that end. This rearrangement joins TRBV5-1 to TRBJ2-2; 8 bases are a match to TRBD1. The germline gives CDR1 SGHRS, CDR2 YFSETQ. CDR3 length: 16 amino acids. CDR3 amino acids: CASSLATGTGYEKLFF. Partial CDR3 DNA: TGCGCCAGCAGCTTGGCCACCGGGACAGGCTATGAAAAG.